The 26 T cell receptor beta chains presented below share a single source sample, sequenced in a study of identifying expanded T cells in peripheral blood. Some clones are missing from TCRdb's copy, which holds only in-frame ones; the method was immunoSEQ multiplex PCR. The repertoire has about 76,000 clones, 70% to 90% of them found once; the top ten carry about 20%. The sample taken for sequencing was blood. These TCRs come from a person between 18 and 75 years old in good health.

The chain uses TRBV6-1 and TRBJ2-1; 7 bases are shared with TRBD2. Germline trimming cut 2 bases from V and 6 bases from J; bases unmatched to any gene: 7. The CDR3 spans 15 residues. Per the germline V gene, CDR1 is MNHNS and CDR2 is SASEGT. CDR3 sequence reads: CASSENWREINEQFF. DNA of the CDR3: TGTGCCAGCAGTGAAAACTGGCGGGAGATCAATGAGCAGTTCTTC.

This clone was found a few times. The chain carries TRBV11-3 and TRBJ2-7, with 8 bases that match TRBD1. The CDR3 runs 13 residues. J gave up 3 bases and V 5 bases, and 3 bases lay outside the gene matches. Germline loops: CDR1 SGHNT, CDR2 YENEEA. This CDR3 is CASSKTGVYEQYF. In DNA form, the CDR3 reads TGTGCCAGCAGCAAGACAGGGGTCTACGAGCAGTACTTC.

This clone was recorded only once. J is TRBJ1-5 and V is TRBV7-2; TRBD1 matches at 7 bases. V lost 4 bases and J lost 1; bases outside the gene matches: 1. Germline V CDR1 and CDR2: SGHTA, FQGNSA. The CDR3 is 14 residues long. The CDR3 DNA is TGTGCCAGCAGCTCACAGGGGAGCAATCAGCCCCAGCATTTT. As protein: CASSSQGSNQPQHF.

V gene TRBV5-5 combines with J gene TRBJ2-3, with TRBD1 matching 7 bases. Looked up from germline, CDR1 is SGHKS and CDR2 is YYEKEE (reference sequence). Trimming at V came to 3 bases and at J to 5 bases, leaving 9 bases not matched to a gene. The CDR3 sequence is 15 residues long. In nucleotides, the CDR3 is TGTGCCAGCAGCTCCCCCGGACAGGCGGGAGATACGCAGTATTTT. Its translation: CASSSPGQAGDTQYF.

The rearrangement joins TRBV5-1 to TRBJ2-7; D not resolved. Between the trimmed V and J ends, which lost 1 base and 5 bases, there was a span of 13 bases. This CDR3 is built from 14 residues. CDR1 SGHRS and CDR2 YFSETQ come from the germline V gene. This chain's CDR3 is CASSLSYPGDEQYF. DNA of the CDR3: TGCGCCAGCAGCTTGTCCTACCCTGGCGACGAGCAGTACTTC.

V and J are TRBV29-1 and TRBJ1-1, with TRBD1 as a possible D gene (6 bases). Trimming cost V 1 base and J 6 bases, with 18 bases left between them. The CDR3 loop spans 15 amino acids. Per germline, CDR1 SQVTM and CDR2 ANQGSEA. The CDR3: CSVEAGRGMVAEAFF. In DNA, the CDR3 is TGCAGCGTTGAAGCGGGGAGGGGGATGGTGGCTGAAGCTTTCTTT.

This chain links TRBV6-6 with TRBJ1-5, with 9 nucleotides matching TRBD1. The CDR3 consists of 15 residues. Losses at the gene ends were 4 bases for V and 5 bases for J; bases not matched to a gene: 6. The germline V gene encodes CDR1 MNHNY and CDR2 SVGAGI (reference sequence). CDR3 in amino acids: CASSWGQGDDQPQHF. The CDR3 DNA is TGTGCCAGCAGTTGGGGACAGGGAGACGATCAGCCCCAGCATTTT.

The J gene is TRBJ2-2, the V gene TRBV4-2, with D perhaps TRBD2 (6 bases). The CDR3 is made up of 15 amino acids. V dropped 4 bases and J dropped 4 bases, with 13 bases sitting between them. Germline V gene data show CDR1 as LGHNA and CDR2 as YNFKEQ. CDR3 sequence: CASSPTSPGTGELFF. CDR3 DNA: TGTGCCAGCAGCCCAACTAGCCCTGGCACCGGGGAGCTGTTTTTT.

J is TRBJ1-1 and V is TRBV6-1, with D uncertain. V dropped 4 bases and J dropped 8 bases, with 14 bases sitting between them. The CDR3 loop spans 13 amino acids. Germline V lookup: CDR1 MNHNS, CDR2 SASEGT. The CDR3 nucleotides are TGTGCCAGCAGTGTAGAAGACTGGTCGGAAGCTTTCTTT. It translates to CASSVEDWSEAFF.

The chain links TRBV18 to TRBJ1-5; D is uncertain. V was clipped by 3 bases and J by 0 bases, with 3 bases between them. The CDR3 length is 13 residues. Per the germline V gene, CDR1 is KGHSH and CDR2 is LQKENI. The chain's CDR3 is CASSPYSNQPQHF. In nucleotides, the CDR3 is TGTGCCAGCTCACCGTATAGCAATCAGCCCCAGCATTTT.

V gene TRBV2 combines with J gene TRBJ1-2; D may be TRBD1 (6 bases). This CDR3 has 14 residues. V was clipped by 4 bases and J by 0 bases, with 9 bases between them. Germline CDR1 and CDR2: SNHLY and FYNNEI. In DNA form, the CDR3 reads TGTGCCAGCAGTGGACAGGCTCCTAACTATGGCTACACCTTC. This translates into CASSGQAPNYGYTF. Drawing the rest from reference TRBV2 and TRBJ1-2, the complete variable domain is EPEVTQTPSHQVTQMGQEVILRCVPISNHLYFYWYRQILGQKVEFLVSFYNNEISEKSEIFDDQFSVERPDGSNFTLKIRSTKLEDSAMYFCASSGQAPNYGYTFGSGTRLTVV.

The chain combines TRBV9 with TRBJ2-3; the match to TRBD2 covers 12 bases. This CDR3 spans 16 amino acids. The junction had 5 bases not matched to a gene; V was cut back by 3 bases and J by 3 bases. Germline V lookup: CDR1 SGDLS, CDR2 YYNGEE. CDR3 sequence: CASSETSGSGTDTQYF. The DNA of the CDR3 is TGTGCCAGCAGCGAGACTAGCGGGAGTGGGACAGATACGCAGTATTTT.

This chain links TRBV6-1 with TRBJ2-1; 10 bases map to TRBD2. Germline trimming cut 0 bases from V and 2 bases from J; bases unmatched to any gene: 4. The length of the CDR3 is 17 residues. The germline V gene has CDR1 MNHNS and CDR2 SASEGT. The CDR3 region has the DNA TGTGCCAGCAGTGAAGCGTTGGGACTAGCGCCCTACAATGAGCAGTTCTTC. Its protein is CASSEALGLAPYNEQFF.

This clone has a single count. This chain connects TRBV28 to TRBJ2-7; D is possibly TRBD1 (5 bases). Germline CDR1 MDHEN, CDR2 SYDVKM. The CDR3 is 19 amino acids. Trimming left V 4 bases short and J 1 base short, with 26 bases between. The CDR3 sequence: CASSSGRTYLGPRSYEQYF. As DNA, the CDR3 is TGTGCCAGCAGTTCGGGTCGGACATATCTCGGCCCTAGGTCCTACGAGCAGTACTTC.

This rearrangement joins TRBV7-9 to TRBJ2-3; the match to TRBD2 covers 10 bases. Germline V lookup: CDR1 SEHNR, CDR2 FQNEAQ (reference sequence). Trimming removed 5 bases from V and 6 bases from J; junction bases left unmatched: 8. There are 15 residues in the CDR3. This chain's CDR3 is CASSRPGLASDTQYF. The CDR3 region has the DNA TGTGCCAGCAGCAGGCCGGGACTAGCGTCCGATACGCAGTATTTT.

This chain joins TRBV5-4 and TRBJ2-2; 8 positions match TRBD2. The CDR3 is made up of 17 amino acids. J was trimmed by 5 bases and V by 0 bases; bases with no gene match: 9. CDR1 is SGHNT and CDR2 is YYREEE in the germline V gene (reference sequence). CDR3 DNA sequence: TGTGCCAGCAGCTTGGAGGTCGGGAGGGCCAAGACCGGGGAGCTGTTTTTT. This gives the protein CASSLEVGRAKTGELFF.

The chain is built from TRBV18 and TRBJ1-4; D unresolved. The CDR3 has 19 amino acids. V shed 0 bases and J shed 2 bases, with 19 bases lying between them. In germline, CDR1 is KGHSH, CDR2 LQKENI. In DNA, the CDR3 is TGTGCCAGCTCACCACCGGGAGGTTTTCCCCACATCACTAATGAAAAACTGTTTTTT. Encoded protein: CASSPPGGFPHITNEKLFF. Looking up the rest from reference TRBV18 and TRBJ1-4 gives the full variable domain: NAGVMQNPRHLVRRRGQEARLRCSPMKGHSHVYWYRQLPEEGLKFMVYLQKENIIDESGMPKERFSAEFPKEGPSILRIQQVVRGDSAAYFCASSPPGGFPHITNEKLFFGSGTQLSVL.

This chain uses TRBV6-6 with TRBJ2-2; 7 nucleotides line up with TRBD1. CDR1 is MNHNY, CDR2 SVGAGI, per germline (reference sequence). This CDR3 region has 15 residues. Trimming took 5 bases from V and 1 from J; bases not matched to a gene: 4. The CDR3 DNA follows: TGTGCCAGCAGTCGGACAGGTCAGAACACCGGGGAGCTGTTTTTT. It encodes CASSRTGQNTGELFF.

This rearrangement joins TRBV7-3 to TRBJ2-2; D could derive from TRBD1 or TRBD2 (5 bases each). The CDR3 is 16 residues long. V was pared by 1 base and J by 4 bases, with 13 bases between. Germline values: CDR1 SGHTA, CDR2 FQGTGA. CDR3 loop: CASSLNGAAATGELFF. As DNA, the CDR3 is TGTGCCAGCAGCTTAAACGGGGCTGCGGCCACCGGGGAGCTGTTTTTT.

CDR3 in DNA: TGTGCCAGCAGCTTGGACAGGGCGGCAGATACGCAGTATTTT. It translates to CASSLDRAADTQYF. The chain couples TRBV11-1 to TRBJ2-3; TRBD1 matches at 8 bases. The junction had 3 bases not matched to a gene; V was cut back by 3 bases and J by 4 bases. Germline-derived CDR1 and CDR2 are SGHAT and FQDESV (reference sequence). The CDR3 loop spans 14 amino acids. The variable domain in full, with the rest retrieved from reference TRBV11-1 and TRBJ2-3, is EAEVAQSPRYKITEKSQAVAFWCDPISGHATLYWYRQILGQGPELLVQFQDESVVDDSQLPKDRFSAERLKGVDSTLKIQPAELGDSAMYLCASSLDRAADTQYFGPGTRLTVL.

The chain is built from TRBV5-6 and TRBJ2-2; 7 bases are a match to TRBD1. Unmatched junction bases numbered 5, after V lost 0 bases and J lost 3 bases. Per the germline V gene, CDR1 is SGHDT and CDR2 is YYEEEE. The CDR3 has 16 amino acids. CDR3 nucleotide sequence: TGTGCCAGCAGCTTGGTCGGACAGGCTTACACCGGGGAGCTGTTTTTT. Translating gives CASSLVGQAYTGELFF.

This clone was counted between two and nine times. The chain uses TRBV18 and TRBJ2-7, with TRBD2 matching over 14 bases. The CDR3 spans 16 residues. V was pared by 0 bases and J by 6 bases, with 4 bases of the junction left unmatched. Germline loops: CDR1 KGHSH, CDR2 LQKENI. This CDR3 is CASSPPGLAGELEQYF. DNA of the CDR3: TGTGCCAGCTCACCACCGGGACTAGCGGGAGAGCTCGAGCAGTACTTC.

The V gene is TRBV2, the J gene TRBJ2-7, with D hard to call. Trimming left V 5 bases short and J 5 bases short, with 13 bases between. The CDR3 covers 13 residues. Germline V gives CDR1 SNHLY, CDR2 FYNNEI. The CDR3 DNA sequence: TGTGCCAGCAGTTTGTTAGGCGACAACGAGCAGTACTTC. Protein sequence: CASSLLGDNEQYF.

This clone appeared a few times. The chain is built from TRBV7-9 and TRBJ2-1; 11 bases align to TRBD2. CDR3 length equals 13 residues. Unmatched junction bases numbered 5, after V lost 9 bases and J lost 7 bases. Germline CDR1 is SEHNR and CDR2 is FQNEAQ (reference sequence). The CDR3 sequence is CASTSGRQNEQFF. In nucleotides, the CDR3 is TGTGCCAGTACTAGCGGGAGACAGAATGAGCAGTTCTTC.

This chain joins TRBV27 and TRBJ1-5, with 11 positions matching TRBD1. Germline CDR1 and CDR2: MNHEY and SMNVEV (reference sequence). This CDR3 has 16 amino acids. Trimming at V came to 5 bases and at J to 3 bases, leaving 6 bases not matched to a gene. In DNA, the CDR3 is TGTGCCAGCAGTGTGGACAGGGGGCGTATCAATCAGCCCCAGCATTTT. Residues: CASSVDRGRINQPQHF.

This chain uses TRBV5-1 with TRBJ1-3, with 9 bases matching TRBD1. The CDR3 runs 18 residues. The V segment lost 0 bases and the J segment 4 bases; nucleotides outside the gene matches: 11. CDR1 is SGHRS, CDR2 YFSETQ, per germline. The CDR3 sequence: CASSLEIQGAAAGNTIYF. CDR3 sequence (DNA): TGCGCCAGCAGCTTGGAAATACAGGGGGCCGCGGCAGGAAACACCATATATTTT.